These 11 T cell receptor beta chains were sequenced from one sample in a study of blood T cell repertoires in COVID-19. Sequencing was performed with immunoSEQ multiplex PCR; in TCRdb, only in-frame clones are kept and a portion is missing. The table records about 12,000 clones, 73% of them present only once. The material sequenced was peripheral blood. All receptors derive from a human donor in a cohort sampled during active COVID-19.

This clone was seen once. This chain links TRBV15 with TRBJ1-3, with D unresolved. Trimming stripped 3 bases from V and 0 bases from J, with 12 bases between. CDR3 size: 16 residues. In germline, CDR1 is LNHNV, CDR2 YYDKDF (reference sequence). CDR3 DNA sequence: TGTGCCACCAGCAGCGGGAGTGTGAACTCTGGAAACACCATATATTTT. It translates to CATSSGSVNSGNTIYF.

This chain links TRBV6-6 with TRBJ2-7, with unresolved D. The length of the CDR3 is 11 residues. Trimming left V 5 bases short and J 2 bases short, with 4 bases between. Per germline, CDR1 MNHNY and CDR2 SVGAGI (reference sequence). The CDR3 coding sequence is TGTGCCAGCAGTGGCCCCTACGAGCAGTACTTC. Translation gives CASSGPYEQYF.

This clone came up a few times. This chain links TRBV7-9 with TRBJ2-7, with TRBD2 identical over 11 bases. The CDR3 spans 16 residues. Germline V gene lookup returns CDR1 SEHNR and CDR2 FQNEAQ (reference sequence). V lost 0 bases and J lost 4; bases outside the gene matches: 5. The CDR3 region has the DNA TGTGCCAGCAGCTTAGCGGCTAGCGGGGGGAGGTACGAGCAGTACTTC. Translating gives CASSLAASGGRYEQYF.

In this sample, this clone turned up a few times. This chain's CDR3 is CASSSQGARETQYF. In nucleotides, the CDR3 is TGTGCCAGCAGCTCCCAGGGGGCGAGGGAGACCCAGTACTTC. This rearrangement joins TRBV7-8 to TRBJ2-5, with 8 bases lining up with TRBD1. Germline CDR1 reads SGHVS; CDR2 reads FQNEAQ. The CDR3 spans 14 residues. V was pared by 4 bases and J by 5 bases, with 6 bases of the junction left unmatched.

This rearrangement joins TRBV19 to TRBJ2-7, with 8 bases fitting TRBD2. The CDR3 runs to 14 residues. With V trimmed by 4 bases and J by 5 bases, 7 bases remained unmatched. Germline-derived CDR1 and CDR2 are LNHDA and SQIVND (reference sequence). CDR3 region: CASSNIVGRDEQYF. CDR3 sequence (DNA): TGTGCCAGTAGTAATATCGTCGGGAGGGACGAGCAGTACTTC.

V usage is TRBV4-2 and J usage is TRBJ2-7, with TRBD1 matching 10 bases. The CDR3 sequence is 14 residues long. J gave up 5 bases and V 5 bases, and 6 bases lay outside the gene matches. The V gene's germline CDR1 is LGHNA and CDR2 YNFKEQ. The CDR3 spells CASSSRDRGNEQYF. The CDR3 nucleotides read TGTGCCAGCAGCTCCCGGGACAGGGGAAACGAGCAGTACTTC.

The V and J genes are TRBV3-1 (or the pseudogene TRBV3-2) and TRBJ1-1, with 9 nucleotides matching TRBD1. The germline CDR1 and CDR2 sequences are LGHDT and YNNKEL (reference sequence). With 5 bases clipped from V and 6 bases from J, the junction kept 13 bases outside the gene matches. The CDR3 is 16 residues long. Here the CDR3 DNA reads TGTGCCAGCAGCTTAAGCTCCGGGACAGGGACTTCTGAAGCTTTCTTT. Residues: CASSLSSGTGTSEAFF.

V and J are TRBV18 and TRBJ2-1; 8 bases agree with TRBD2. The CDR3 is 13 amino acids. Germline assignment: CDR1 KGHSH and CDR2 LQKENI. The ends lost 8 bases at V and 8 bases at J; junction bases unmatched: 8. This chain's CDR3 is CASAPGLGYEQFF. The CDR3 coding sequence is TGTGCCAGCGCGCCGGGACTAGGCTATGAGCAGTTCTTC.

The chain links TRBV15 to TRBJ2-7; 7 bases line up with TRBD2. The CDR3 covers 15 residues. Germline CDR1 LNHNV, CDR2 YYDKDF (reference sequence). V shed 4 bases, J shed 6 bases, and the junction held 12 bases outside the gene matches. CDR3 residues: CATSTSGERGVEQYF. DNA of the CDR3: TGTGCCACCAGCACCAGCGGGGAGCGAGGGGTCGAGCAGTACTTC.

The chain carries TRBV2 and TRBJ1-2; TRBD1 matches 11 bases. V was pared by 8 bases and J by 4 bases, with 6 bases of the junction left unmatched. CDR1 and CDR2 (germline): SNHLY, FYNNEI. This CDR3 is built from 14 residues. The CDR3 DNA sequence: TGTGCCAGCTCCCGGGACAGGGGGGGCTATGGCTACACCTTC. Encoded protein: CASSRDRGGYGYTF.

The chain links TRBV5-4 to TRBJ2-7, with TRBD2 matching 12 bases. The CDR3 has 14 residues. CDR1 SGHNT and CDR2 YYREEE come from the germline V gene (reference sequence). Germline trimming cut 4 bases from V and 4 bases from J; bases unmatched to any gene: 3. CDR3 DNA sequence: TGTGCCAGCAGCCCGGGACTAGCGGGTTACGAGCAGTACTTC. It translates to CASSPGLAGYEQYF. The full variable domain, in which reference TRBV5-4 and TRBJ2-7 provide the parts outside the CDR3, is ETGVTQSPTHLIKTRGQQVTLRCSSQSGHNTVSWYQQALGQGPQFIFQYYREEENGRGNFPPRFSGLQFPNYSSELNVNALELDDSALYLCASSPGLAGYEQYFGPGTRLTVT.